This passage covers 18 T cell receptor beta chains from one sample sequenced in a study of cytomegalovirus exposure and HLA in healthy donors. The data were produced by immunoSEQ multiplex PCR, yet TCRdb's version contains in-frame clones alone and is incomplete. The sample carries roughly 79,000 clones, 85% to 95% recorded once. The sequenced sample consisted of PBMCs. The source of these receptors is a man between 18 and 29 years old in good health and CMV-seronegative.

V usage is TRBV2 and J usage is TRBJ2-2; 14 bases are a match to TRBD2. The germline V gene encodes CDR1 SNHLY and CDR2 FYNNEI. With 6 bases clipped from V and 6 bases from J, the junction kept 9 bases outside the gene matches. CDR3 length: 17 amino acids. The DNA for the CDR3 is TGTGCCAGCAGCGGGACTAGCGGGGGCCTTAAGTCCGGGGAGCTGTTTTTT. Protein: CASSGTSGGLKSGELFF.

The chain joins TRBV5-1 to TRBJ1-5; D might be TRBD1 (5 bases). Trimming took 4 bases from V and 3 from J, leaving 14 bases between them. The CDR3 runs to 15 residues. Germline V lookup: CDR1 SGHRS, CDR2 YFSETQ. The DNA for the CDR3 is TGCGCCAGCAGCCGCGGTGGGGGGAACAATCAGCCCCAGCATTTT. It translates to CASSRGGGNNQPQHF.

Here the CDR3 DNA reads TGTGCCAGCAGCGAACAGCCGAATCAGCCCCAGCATTTT. Its translation is CASSEQPNQPQHF. The chain links TRBV28 to TRBJ1-5; D gene unclear. CDR1 and CDR2 from the germline V gene are MDHEN and SYDVKM. V shed 6 bases and J shed 4 bases, with 10 bases lying between them. This CDR3 contains 13 residues.

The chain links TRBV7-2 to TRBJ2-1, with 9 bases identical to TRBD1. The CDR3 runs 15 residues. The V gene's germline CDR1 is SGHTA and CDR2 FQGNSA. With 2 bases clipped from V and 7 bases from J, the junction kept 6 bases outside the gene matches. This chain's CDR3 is CASSLQDRGRNEQFF. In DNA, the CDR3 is TGTGCCAGCAGCTTACAGGACAGGGGTAGGAATGAGCAGTTCTTC.

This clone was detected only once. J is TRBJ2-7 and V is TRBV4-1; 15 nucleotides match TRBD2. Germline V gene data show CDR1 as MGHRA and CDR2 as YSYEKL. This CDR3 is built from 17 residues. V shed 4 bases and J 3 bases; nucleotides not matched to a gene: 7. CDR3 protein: CASSRGLAGGAVYEQYF. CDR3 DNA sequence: TGCGCCAGCAGCCGCGGACTAGCGGGGGGGGCAGTCTACGAGCAGTACTTC.

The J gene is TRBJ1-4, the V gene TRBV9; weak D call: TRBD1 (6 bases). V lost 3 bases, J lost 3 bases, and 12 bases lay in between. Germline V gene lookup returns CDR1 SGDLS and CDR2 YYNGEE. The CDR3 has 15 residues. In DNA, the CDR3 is TGTGCCAGCAGCGGTGGACAGCGCGCTAATGAAAAACTGTTTTTT. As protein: CASSGGQRANEKLFF. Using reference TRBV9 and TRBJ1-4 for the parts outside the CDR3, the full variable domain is DSGVTQTPKHLITATGQRVTLRCSPRSGDLSVYWYQQSLDQGLQFLIQYYNGEERAKGNILERFSAQQFPDLHSELNLSSLELGDSALYFCASSGGQRANEKLFFGSGTQLSVL.

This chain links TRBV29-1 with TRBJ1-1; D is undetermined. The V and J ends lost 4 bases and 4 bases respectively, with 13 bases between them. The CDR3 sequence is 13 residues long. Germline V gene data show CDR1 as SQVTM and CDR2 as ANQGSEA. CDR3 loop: CSVGVQAGTEAFF. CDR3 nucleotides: TGCAGCGTTGGGGTTCAGGCGGGCACTGAAGCTTTCTTT.

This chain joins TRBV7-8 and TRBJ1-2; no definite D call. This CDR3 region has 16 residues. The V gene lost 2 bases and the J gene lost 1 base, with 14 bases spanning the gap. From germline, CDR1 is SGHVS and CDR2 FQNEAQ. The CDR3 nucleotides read TGTGCCAGCAGCTTATCCACAGCTTACTTTAACTATGGCTACACCTTC. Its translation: CASSLSTAYFNYGYTF.

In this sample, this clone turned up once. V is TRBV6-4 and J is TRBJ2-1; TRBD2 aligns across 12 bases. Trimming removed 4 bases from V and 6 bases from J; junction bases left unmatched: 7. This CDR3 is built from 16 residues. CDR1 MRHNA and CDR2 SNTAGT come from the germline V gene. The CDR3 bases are TGTGCCAGCAGTGTGACTAGCGGGAGCAGTGGCAATGAGCAGTTCTTC. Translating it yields CASSVTSGSSGNEQFF.

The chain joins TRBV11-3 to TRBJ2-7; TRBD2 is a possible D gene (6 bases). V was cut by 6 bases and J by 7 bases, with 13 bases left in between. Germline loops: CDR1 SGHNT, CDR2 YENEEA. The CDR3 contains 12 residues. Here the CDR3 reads CASSLGRGEQYF. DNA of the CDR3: TGTGCCAGCAGTCTCGGGAGAGGAGAGCAGTACTTC.

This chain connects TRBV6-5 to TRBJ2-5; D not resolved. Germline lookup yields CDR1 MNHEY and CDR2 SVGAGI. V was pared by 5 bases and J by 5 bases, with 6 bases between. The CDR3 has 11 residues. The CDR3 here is CASSTAETQYF. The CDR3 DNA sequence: TGTGCCAGCAGTACAGCCGAGACCCAGTACTTC.

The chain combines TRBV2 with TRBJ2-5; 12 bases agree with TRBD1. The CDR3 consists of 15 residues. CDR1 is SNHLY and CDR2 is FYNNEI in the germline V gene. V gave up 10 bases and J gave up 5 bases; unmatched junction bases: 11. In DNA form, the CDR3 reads TGTGCCAACCCCTCCGGGACAGGGGGCAGTGAGACCCAGTACTTC. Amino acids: CANPSGTGGSETQYF.

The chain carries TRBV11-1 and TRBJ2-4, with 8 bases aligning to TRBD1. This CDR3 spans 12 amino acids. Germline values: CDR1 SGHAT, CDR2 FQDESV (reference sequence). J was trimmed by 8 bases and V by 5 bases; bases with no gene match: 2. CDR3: CASSQGADIQYF. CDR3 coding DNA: TGTGCCAGCAGCCAGGGGGCGGACATTCAGTACTTC.

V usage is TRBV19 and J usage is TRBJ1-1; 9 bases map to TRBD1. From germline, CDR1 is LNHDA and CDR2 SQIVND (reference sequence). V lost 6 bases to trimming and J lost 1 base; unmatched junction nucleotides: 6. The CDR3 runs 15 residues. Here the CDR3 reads CASSPTDRGNTEAFF. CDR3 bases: TGTGCCAGTAGCCCAACGGACAGGGGGAACACTGAAGCTTTCTTT.

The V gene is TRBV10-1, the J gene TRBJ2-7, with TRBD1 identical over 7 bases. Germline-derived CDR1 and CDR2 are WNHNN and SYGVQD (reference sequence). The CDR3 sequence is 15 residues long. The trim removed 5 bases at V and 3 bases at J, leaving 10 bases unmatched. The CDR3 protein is CASSPLGQEGYEQYF. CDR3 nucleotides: TGCGCCAGCAGTCCTCTCGGACAGGAAGGCTACGAGCAGTACTTC.

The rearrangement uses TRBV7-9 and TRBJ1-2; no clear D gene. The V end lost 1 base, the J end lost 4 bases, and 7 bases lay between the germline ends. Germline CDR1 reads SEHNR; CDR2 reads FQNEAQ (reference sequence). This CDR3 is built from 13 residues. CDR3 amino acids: CASSLVPGYGYTF. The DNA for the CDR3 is TGTGCCAGCAGCTTAGTACCAGGCTATGGCTACACCTTC.

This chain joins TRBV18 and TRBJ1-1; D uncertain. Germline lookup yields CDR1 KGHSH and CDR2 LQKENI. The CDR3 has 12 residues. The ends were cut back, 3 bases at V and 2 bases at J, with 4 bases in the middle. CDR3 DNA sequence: TGTGCCAGCTCACCCTTAAACACTGAAGCTTTCTTT. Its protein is CASSPLNTEAFF.

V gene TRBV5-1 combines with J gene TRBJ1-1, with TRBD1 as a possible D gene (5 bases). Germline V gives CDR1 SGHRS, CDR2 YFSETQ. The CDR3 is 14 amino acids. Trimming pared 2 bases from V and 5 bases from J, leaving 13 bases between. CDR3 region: CASSFSQGGTEAFF. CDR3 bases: TGCGCCAGCAGCTTTAGTCAGGGAGGGACTGAAGCTTTCTTT.